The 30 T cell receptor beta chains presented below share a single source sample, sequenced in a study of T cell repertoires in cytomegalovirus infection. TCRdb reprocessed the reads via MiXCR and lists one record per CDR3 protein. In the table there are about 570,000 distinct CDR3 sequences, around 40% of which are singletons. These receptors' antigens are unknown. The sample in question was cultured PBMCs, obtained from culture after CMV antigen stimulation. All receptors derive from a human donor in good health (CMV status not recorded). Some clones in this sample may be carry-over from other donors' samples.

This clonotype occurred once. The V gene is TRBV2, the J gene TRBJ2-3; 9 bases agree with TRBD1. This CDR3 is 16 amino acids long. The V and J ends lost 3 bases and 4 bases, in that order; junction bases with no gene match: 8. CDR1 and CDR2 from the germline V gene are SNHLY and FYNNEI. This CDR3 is CASSDQDRGLADTQYF. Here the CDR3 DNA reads TGTGCCAGCAGTGACCAGGACAGGGGCCTAGCAGATACGCAGTATTTT.

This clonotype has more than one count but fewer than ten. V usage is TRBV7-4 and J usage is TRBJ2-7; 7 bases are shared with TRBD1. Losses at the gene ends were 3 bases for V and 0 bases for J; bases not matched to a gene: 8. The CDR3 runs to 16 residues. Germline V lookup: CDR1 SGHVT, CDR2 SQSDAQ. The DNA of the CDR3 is TGTGCCAGCAGCTTGGCAGGGGGTCGAAGCTCCTACGAGCAGTACTTC. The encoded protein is CASSLAGGRSSYEQYF.

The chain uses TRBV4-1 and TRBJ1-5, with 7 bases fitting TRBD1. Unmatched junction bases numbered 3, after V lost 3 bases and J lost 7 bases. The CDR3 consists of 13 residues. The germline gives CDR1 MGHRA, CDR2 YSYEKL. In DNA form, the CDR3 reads TGCGCCAGCAGCCACGACAGGGAACAGCCCCAGCATTTT. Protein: CASSHDREQPQHF.

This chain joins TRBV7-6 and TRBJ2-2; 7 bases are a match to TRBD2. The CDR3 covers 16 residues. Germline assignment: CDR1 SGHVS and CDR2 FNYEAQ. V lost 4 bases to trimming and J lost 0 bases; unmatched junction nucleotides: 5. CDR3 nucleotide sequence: TGTGCCAGCAGCTCCTTAGCGGGCCCGAACACCGGGGAGCTGTTTTTT. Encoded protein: CASSSLAGPNTGELFF.

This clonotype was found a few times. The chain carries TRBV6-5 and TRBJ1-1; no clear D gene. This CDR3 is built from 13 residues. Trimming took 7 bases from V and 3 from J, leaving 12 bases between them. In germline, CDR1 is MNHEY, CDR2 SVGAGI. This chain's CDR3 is CASTNLQHTEAFF. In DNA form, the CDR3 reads TGTGCCAGCACCAACCTCCAGCACACTGAAGCTTTCTTT.

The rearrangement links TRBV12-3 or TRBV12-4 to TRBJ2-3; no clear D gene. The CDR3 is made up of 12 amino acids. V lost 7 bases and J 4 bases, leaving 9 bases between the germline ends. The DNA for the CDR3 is TGTGCCAGCACTCAAATTTCAGATACGCAGTATTTT. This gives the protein CASTQISDTQYF.

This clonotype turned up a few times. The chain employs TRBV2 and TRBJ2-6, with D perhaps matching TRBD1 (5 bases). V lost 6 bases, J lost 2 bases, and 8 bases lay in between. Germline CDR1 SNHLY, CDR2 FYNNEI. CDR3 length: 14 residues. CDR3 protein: CASRTDPGANVLTF. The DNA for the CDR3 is TGTGCCAGCAGGACAGACCCTGGGGCCAACGTCCTGACTTTC.

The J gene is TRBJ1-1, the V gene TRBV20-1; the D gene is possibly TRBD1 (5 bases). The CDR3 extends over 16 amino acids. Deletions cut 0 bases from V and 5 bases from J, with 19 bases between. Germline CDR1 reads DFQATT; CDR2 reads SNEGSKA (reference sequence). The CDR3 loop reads CSARDPRRGAKTEAFF. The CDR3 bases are TGCAGTGCTAGAGACCCAAGAAGGGGCGCAAAAACTGAAGCTTTCTTT.

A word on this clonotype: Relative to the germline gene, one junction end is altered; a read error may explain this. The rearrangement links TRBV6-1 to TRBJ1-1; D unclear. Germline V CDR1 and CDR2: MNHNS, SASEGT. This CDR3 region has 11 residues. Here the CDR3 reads CASCEVGEAFF. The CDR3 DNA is TGTGCCAGCTGTGAGGTGGGTGAAGCTTTCTTT.

CDR3 in amino acids: CASSPPSGRRGLFF. The DNA for the CDR3 is TGTGCCAGCTCACCGCCCTCGGGACGCCGCGGGCTGTTTTTT. The V gene is TRBV18, the J gene TRBJ2-2; D possibly matches TRBD1 or TRBD2 (5 bases each). V was pared by 3 bases and J by 13 bases, with 18 bases between. Per the germline V gene, CDR1 is KGHSH and CDR2 is LQKENI. CDR3 length: 14 amino acids.

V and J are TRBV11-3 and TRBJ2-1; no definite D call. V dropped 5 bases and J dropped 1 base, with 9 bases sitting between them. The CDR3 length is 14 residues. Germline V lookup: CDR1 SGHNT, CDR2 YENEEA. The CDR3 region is CASSNRSSYNEQFF. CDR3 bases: TGTGCCAGCAGCAATAGAAGTTCCTACAATGAGCAGTTCTTC.

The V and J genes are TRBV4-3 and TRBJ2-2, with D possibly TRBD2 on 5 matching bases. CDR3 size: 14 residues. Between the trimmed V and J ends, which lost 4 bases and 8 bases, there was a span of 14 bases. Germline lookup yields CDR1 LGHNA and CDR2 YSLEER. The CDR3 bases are TGCGCCAGCAGCCGAAAATCAGAGGGTGGGGAGCTGTTTTTT. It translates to CASSRKSEGGELFF.

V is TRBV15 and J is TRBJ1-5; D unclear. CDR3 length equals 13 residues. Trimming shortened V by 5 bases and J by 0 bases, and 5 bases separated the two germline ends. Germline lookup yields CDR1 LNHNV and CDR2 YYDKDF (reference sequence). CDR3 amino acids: CATSGRSNQPQHF. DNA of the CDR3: TGTGCCACCAGCGGGCGTAGCAATCAGCCCCAGCATTTT.

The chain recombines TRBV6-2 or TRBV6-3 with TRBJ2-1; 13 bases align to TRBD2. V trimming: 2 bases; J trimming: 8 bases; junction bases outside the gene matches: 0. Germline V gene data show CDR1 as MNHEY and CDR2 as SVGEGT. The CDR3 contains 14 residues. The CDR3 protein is CASSYTSGRDEQFF. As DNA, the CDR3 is TGTGCCAGCAGTTACACTAGCGGGAGGGATGAGCAGTTCTTC.

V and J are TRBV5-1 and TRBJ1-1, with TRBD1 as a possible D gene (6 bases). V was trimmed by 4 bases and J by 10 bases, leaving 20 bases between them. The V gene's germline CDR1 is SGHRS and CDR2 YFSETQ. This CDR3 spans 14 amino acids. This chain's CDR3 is CASSPQDRRFTAFF. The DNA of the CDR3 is TGCGCCAGCAGCCCTCAGGACAGACGTTTCACAGCTTTCTTT.

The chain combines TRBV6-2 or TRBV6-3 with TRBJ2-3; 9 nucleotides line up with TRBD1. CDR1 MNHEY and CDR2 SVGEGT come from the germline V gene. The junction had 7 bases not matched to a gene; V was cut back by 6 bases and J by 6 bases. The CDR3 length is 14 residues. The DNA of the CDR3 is TGTGCCAGCAGCGACTACGGACAGGGGGATACGCAGTATTTT. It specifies CASSDYGQGDTQYF.

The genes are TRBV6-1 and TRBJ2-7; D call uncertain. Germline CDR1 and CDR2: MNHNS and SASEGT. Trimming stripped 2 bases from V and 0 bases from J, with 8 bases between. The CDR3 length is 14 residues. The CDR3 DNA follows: TGTGCCAGCAGTGAACAACCGAGCTCCTACGAGCAGTACTTC. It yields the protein CASSEQPSSYEQYF.

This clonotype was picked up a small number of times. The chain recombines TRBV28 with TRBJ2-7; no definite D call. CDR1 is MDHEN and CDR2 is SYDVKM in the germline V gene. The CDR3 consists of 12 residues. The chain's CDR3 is CVARASSYEQYF. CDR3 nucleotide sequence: TGTGTTGCTCGTGCTAGCTCCTACGAGCAGTACTTC.

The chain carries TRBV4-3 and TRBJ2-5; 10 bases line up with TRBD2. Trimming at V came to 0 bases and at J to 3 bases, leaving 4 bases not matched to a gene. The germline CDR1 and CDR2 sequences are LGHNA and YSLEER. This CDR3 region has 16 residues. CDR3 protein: CASSQDHLAGEETQYF. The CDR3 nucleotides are TGCGCCAGCAGCCAAGATCACCTAGCGGGGGAAGAGACCCAGTACTTC.

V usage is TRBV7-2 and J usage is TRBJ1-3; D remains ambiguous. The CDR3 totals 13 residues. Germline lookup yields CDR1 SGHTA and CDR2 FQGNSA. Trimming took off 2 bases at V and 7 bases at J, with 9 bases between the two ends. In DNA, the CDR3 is TGTGCCAGCAGCTTAATGGTGGGGAACACCATATATTTT. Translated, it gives CASSLMVGNTIYF.

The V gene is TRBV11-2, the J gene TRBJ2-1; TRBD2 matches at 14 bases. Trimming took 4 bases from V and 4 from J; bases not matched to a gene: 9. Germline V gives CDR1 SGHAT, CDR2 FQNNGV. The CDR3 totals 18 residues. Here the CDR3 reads CASSSRLAGGPVYNEQFF. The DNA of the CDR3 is TGTGCCAGCAGCTCCAGACTAGCGGGAGGGCCCGTGTACAATGAGCAGTTCTTC.

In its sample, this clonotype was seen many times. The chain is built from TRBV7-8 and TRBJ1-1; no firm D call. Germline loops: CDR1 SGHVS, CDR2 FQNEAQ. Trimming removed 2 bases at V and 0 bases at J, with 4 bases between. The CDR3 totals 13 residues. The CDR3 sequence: CASSLFLNTEAFF. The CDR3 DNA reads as TGTGCCAGCAGCTTATTTCTGAACACTGAAGCTTTCTTT.

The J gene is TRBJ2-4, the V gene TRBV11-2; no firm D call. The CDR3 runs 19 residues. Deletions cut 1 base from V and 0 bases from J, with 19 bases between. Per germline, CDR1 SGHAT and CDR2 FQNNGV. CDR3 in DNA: TGTGCCAGCAGCTTAGCCGCCGGAGTATCGGCCCTAGCCAAAAACATTCAGTACTTC. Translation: CASSLAAGVSALAKNIQYF.

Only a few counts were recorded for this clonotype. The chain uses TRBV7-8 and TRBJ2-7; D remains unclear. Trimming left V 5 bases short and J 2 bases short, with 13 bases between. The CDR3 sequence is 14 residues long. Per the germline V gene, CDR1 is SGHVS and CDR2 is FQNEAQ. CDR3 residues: CASSHEWKPYEQYF. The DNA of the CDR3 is TGTGCCAGCAGCCACGAGTGGAAGCCCTACGAGCAGTACTTC.

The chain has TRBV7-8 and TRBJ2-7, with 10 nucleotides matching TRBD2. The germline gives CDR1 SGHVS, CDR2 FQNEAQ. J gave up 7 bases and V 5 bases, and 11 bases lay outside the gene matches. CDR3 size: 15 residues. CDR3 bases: TGTGCCAGCAGCGAAGAGCGGGGGGGCCTTGGGGAGCAGTACTTC. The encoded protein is CASSEERGGLGEQYF.

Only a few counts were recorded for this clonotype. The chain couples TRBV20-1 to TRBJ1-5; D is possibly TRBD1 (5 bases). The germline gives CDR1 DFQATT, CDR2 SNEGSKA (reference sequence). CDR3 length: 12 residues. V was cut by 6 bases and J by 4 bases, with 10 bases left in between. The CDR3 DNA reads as TGCAGTGCAATTTCAGGGAATCAGCCCCAGCATTTT. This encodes CSAISGNQPQHF.

The CDR3 DNA reads TGCAGTGCTAGCGGTTTCGGGACACGGAACTACGAGCAGTACTTC. It is translated as CSASGFGTRNYEQYF. The chain is built from TRBV20-1 and TRBJ2-7; the D gene is possibly TRBD1 (6 bases). Trimming took off 3 bases at V and 3 bases at J, with 18 bases between the two ends. This CDR3 is 15 amino acids long. CDR1 and CDR2 from the germline V gene are DFQATT and SNEGSKA (reference sequence).

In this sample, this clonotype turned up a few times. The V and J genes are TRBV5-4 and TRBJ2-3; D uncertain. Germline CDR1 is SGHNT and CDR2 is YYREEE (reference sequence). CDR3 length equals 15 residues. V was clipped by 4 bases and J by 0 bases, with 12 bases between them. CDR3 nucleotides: TGTGCCAGCAGCCCATACACCAGTAGCACAGATACGCAGTATTTT. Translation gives CASSPYTSSTDTQYF.

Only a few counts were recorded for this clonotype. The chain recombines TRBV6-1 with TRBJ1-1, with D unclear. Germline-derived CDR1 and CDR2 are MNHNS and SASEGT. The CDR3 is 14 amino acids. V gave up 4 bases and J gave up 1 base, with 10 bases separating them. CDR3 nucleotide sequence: TGTGCCAGCAGTGCGGGAGACCAGAACACTGAAGCTTTCTTT. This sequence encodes CASSAGDQNTEAFF.

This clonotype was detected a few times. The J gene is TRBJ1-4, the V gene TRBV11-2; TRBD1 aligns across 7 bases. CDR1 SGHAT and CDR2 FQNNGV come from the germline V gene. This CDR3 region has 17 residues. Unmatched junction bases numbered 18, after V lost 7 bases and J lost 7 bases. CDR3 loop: CASTTRGPTGVAEKLFF. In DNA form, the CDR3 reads TGTGCCAGCACCACGAGGGGGCCCACAGGGGTAGCTGAAAAACTGTTTTTT.